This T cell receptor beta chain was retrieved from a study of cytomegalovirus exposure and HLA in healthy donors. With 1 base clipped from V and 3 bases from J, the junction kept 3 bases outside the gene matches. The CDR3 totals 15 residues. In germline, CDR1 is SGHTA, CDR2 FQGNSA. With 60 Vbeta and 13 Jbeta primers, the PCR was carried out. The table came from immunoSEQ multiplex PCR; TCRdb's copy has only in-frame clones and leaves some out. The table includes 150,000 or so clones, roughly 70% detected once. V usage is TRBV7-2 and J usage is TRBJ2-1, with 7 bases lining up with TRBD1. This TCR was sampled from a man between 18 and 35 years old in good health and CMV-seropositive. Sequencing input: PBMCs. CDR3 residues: CASSLVQGFYNEQFF. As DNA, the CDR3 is TGTGCCAGCAGCTTAGTACAGGGGTTCTACAATGAGCAGTTCTTC.